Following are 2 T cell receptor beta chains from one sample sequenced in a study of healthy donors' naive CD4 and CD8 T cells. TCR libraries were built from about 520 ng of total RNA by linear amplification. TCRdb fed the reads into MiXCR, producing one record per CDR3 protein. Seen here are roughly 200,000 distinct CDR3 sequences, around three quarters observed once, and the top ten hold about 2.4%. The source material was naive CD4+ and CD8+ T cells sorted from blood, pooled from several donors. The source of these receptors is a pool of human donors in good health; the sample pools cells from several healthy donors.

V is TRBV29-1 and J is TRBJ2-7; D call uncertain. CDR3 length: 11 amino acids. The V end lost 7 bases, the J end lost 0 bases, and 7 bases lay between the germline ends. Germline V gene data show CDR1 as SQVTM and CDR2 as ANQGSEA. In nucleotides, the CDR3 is TGCAGCGCGCGTAGCTCCTACGAGCAGTACTTC. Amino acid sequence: CSARSSYEQYF.

The CDR3: CASSQSQGETQYF. For the CDR3, the DNA is TGTGCCAGCAGCCAATCCCAGGGAGAGACCCAGTACTTC. The chain joins TRBV11-2 to TRBJ2-5; possible D gene TRBD1, 5 bases. With 5 bases removed from V and 4 bases from J, the gap between germline ends came to 11 bases. Per germline, CDR1 SGHAT and CDR2 FQNNGV. This CDR3 is built from 13 residues.